The T cell receptor beta chain described here comes from a study of T cell repertoires in cytomegalovirus infection. This clonotype came up many times. The V gene's germline CDR1 is KGHSH and CDR2 LQKENI. J lost 4 bases, V lost 0 bases, and 2 bases had no gene match. The CDR3 contains 14 residues. Each CDR3 protein gets one entry after TCRdb re-called the reads with MiXCR. In the table there are some 300,000 distinct CDR3 sequences, about 9.1% of which are singletons. V and J are TRBV18 and TRBJ1-1; TRBD1 matches at 7 bases. Sequenced: PBMCs. The receptor comes from a human donor in good health (CMV status not recorded). Some clones in this sample may be carry-over from other donors' samples. The CDR3 DNA reads TGTGCCAGCTCACCACCGGACAGGCCCACTGAAGCTTTCTTT. Its translation: CASSPPDRPTEAFF.